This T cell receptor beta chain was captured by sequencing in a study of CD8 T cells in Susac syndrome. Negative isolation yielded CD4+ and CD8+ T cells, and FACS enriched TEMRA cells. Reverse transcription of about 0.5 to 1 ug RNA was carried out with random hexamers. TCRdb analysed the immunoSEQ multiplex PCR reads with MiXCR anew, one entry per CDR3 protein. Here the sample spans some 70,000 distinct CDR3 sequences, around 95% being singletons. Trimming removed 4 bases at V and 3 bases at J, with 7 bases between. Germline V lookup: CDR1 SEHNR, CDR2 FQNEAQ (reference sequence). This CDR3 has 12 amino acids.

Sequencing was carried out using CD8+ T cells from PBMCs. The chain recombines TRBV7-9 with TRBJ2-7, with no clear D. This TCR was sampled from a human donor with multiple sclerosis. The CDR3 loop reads CASSSFSYEQYF. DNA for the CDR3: TGTGCCAGCAGCTCGTTCAGCTACGAGCAGTACTTC. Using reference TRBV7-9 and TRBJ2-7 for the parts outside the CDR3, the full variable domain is DTGVSQNPRHKITKRGQNVTFRCDPISEHNRLYWYRQTLGQGPEFLTYFQNEAQLEKSRLLSDRFSAERPKGSFSTLEIQRTEQGDSAMYLCASSSFSYEQYFGPGTRLTVT.